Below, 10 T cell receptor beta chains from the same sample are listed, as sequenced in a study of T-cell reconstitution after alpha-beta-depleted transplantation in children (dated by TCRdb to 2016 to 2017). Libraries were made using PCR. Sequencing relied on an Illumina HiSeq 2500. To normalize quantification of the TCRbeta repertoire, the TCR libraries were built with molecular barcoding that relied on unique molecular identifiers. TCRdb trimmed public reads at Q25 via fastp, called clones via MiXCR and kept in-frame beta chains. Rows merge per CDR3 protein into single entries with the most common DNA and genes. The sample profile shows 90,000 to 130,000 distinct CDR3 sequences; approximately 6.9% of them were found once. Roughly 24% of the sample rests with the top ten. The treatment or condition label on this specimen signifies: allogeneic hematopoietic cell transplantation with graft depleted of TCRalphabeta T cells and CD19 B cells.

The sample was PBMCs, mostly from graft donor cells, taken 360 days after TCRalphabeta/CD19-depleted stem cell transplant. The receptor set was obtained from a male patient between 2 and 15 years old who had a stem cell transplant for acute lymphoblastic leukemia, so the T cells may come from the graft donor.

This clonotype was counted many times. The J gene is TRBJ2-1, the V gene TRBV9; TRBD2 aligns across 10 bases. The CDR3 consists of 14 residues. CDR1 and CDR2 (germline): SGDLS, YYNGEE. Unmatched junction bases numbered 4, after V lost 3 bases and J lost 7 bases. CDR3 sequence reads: CASSAAGGMNEQFF. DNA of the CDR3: TGTGCCAGCAGCGCAGCGGGGGGGATGAATGAGCAGTTCTTC.

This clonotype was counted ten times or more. The CDR3 spells CSAGQAYEQYF. For the CDR3, the DNA is TGCAGCGCCGGACAAGCCTACGAGCAGTACTTC. The genes are TRBV29-1 and TRBJ2-7, with D possibly TRBD1 on 5 matching bases. V dropped 7 bases and J dropped 2 bases, with 9 bases sitting between them. Germline loops: CDR1 SQVTM, CDR2 ANQGSEA. The CDR3 is made up of 11 amino acids.

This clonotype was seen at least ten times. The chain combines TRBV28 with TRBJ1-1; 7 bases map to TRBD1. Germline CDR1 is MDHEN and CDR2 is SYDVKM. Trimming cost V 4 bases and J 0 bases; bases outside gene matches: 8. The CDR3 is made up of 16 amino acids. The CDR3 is CASSSPWDSLNTEAFF. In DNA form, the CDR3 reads TGTGCCAGCAGTTCACCCTGGGACAGCTTGAACACTGAAGCTTTCTTT.

The CDR3 sequence is CASSPSSYNEQFF. The CDR3 DNA reads as TGTGCCAGCAGCCCCTCCTCATACAATGAGCAGTTCTTC. This chain uses TRBV6-5 with TRBJ2-1; unclear D gene. The V gene's germline CDR1 is MNHEY and CDR2 SVGAGI. The V end was cut by 6 bases, the J end by 4 bases, with 10 bases between. The CDR3 sequence is 13 residues long.

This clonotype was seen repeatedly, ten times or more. The CDR3 sequence is CASYKFRETQYF. CDR3 bases: TGTGCCAGTTACAAGTTCCGGGAGACCCAGTACTTC. The J gene is TRBJ2-5, the V gene TRBV28; D is undetermined. V lost 9 bases to trimming and J lost 5 bases, with 13 bases between them. This CDR3 region has 12 residues. The germline CDR1 and CDR2 sequences are MDHEN and SYDVKM. The full variable domain, its missing parts supplied by reference TRBV28 and TRBJ2-5, is DVKVTQSSRYLVKRTGEKVFLECVQDMDHENMFWYRQDPGLGLRLIYFSYDVKMKEKGDIPEGYSVSREKKERFSLILESASTNQTSMYLCASYKFRETQYFGPGTRLLVL.

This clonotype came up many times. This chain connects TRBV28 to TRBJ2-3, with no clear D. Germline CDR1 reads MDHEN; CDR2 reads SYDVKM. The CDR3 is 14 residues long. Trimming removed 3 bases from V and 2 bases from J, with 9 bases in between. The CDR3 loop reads CASSLGVYTDTQYF. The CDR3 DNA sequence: TGTGCCAGCAGTTTGGGCGTTTACACAGATACGCAGTATTTT.

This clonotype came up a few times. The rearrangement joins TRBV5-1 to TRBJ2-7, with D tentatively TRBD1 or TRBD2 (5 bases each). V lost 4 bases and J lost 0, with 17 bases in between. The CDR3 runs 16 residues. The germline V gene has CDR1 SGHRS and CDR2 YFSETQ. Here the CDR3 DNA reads TGCGCCAGCAGCCCTTCGGCGGCAGGGAGCTCCTACGAGCAGTACTTC. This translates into CASSPSAAGSSYEQYF.

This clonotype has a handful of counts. The DNA of the CDR3 is TGTGCCAGCAGCGTAGGGACTAGCACCGGGGAGCTGTTTTTT. It is translated as CASSVGTSTGELFF. The V and J genes are TRBV9 and TRBJ2-2, with 7 bases lining up with TRBD2. Germline CDR1 reads SGDLS; CDR2 reads YYNGEE. After removal of 0 bases from V and 4 bases from J, the junction contained 0 bases not matched to a gene. This CDR3 contains 14 residues. The complete variable domain, with remaining parts taken from reference TRBV9 and TRBJ2-2, reads DSGVTQTPKHLITATGQRVTLRCSPRSGDLSVYWYQQSLDQGLQFLIQYYNGEERAKGNILERFSAQQFPDLHSELNLSSLELGDSALYFCASSVGTSTGELFFGEGSRLTVL.

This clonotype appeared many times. This CDR3 is CASSIRQGVVYEQYF. As DNA, the CDR3 is TGCGCCAGCAGCATCCGACAGGGGGTAGTCTACGAGCAGTACTTC. The chain uses TRBV5-1 and TRBJ2-7; TRBD1 matches 9 bases. The ends lost 4 bases at V and 3 bases at J; junction bases unmatched: 8. CDR1 and CDR2 (germline): SGHRS, YFSETQ. The length of the CDR3 is 15 residues.

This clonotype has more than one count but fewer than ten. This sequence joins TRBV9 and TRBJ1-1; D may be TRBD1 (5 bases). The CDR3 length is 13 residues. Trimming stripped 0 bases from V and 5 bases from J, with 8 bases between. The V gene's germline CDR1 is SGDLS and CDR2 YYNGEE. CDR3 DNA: TGTGCCAGCAGCGTAGAAGGGGAGACTGAAGCTTTCTTT. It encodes CASSVEGETEAFF.